The clone carrying this TCR beta chain was seen just once. Its antigen is as yet unknown. This record belongs to a study of vaccination and CD4 T cells after COVID-19. Study-wide results and limits: In convalescent patients, 304 of 307 vaccine-specific clones were mono-reactive for SARS-CoV-2 spike. Median SARS-CoV-2-reactive clonotypes rose from roughly 22 to 38, not significantly.

TCRdb recomputed calls from the PCR reads with MiXCR, one row per CDR3 protein. The table lists 13,000 to 15,000 distinct CDR3 sequences, roughly 71% of them singletons. The ends were cut back, 2 bases at V and 2 bases at J, with 6 bases in the middle. The CDR3 extends over 13 amino acids. This TCR came from a human donor who had recovered from COVID-19. The sequencing used CD4+ T cells from blood, collected after SARS-CoV-2 vaccination. The V gene is TRBV12-3 or TRBV12-4, the J gene TRBJ2-5; TRBD2 is a possible D gene (6 bases). CDR3 sequence: CASSLRGQETQYF. In DNA, the CDR3 is TGTGCCAGCAGTTTACGGGGGCAAGAGACCCAGTACTTC.